The 21 T cell receptor beta chains below all came from one sample that was sequenced in a study of blood T cells in healthy people across ages. A J-beta primer mix and a sample-barcoded 5' primer were used in a second PCR of roughly 6 to 11 cycles. TCRdb used MiXCR to reprocess the 5' RACE reads, holding one entry per CDR3 protein. The repertoire includes about 730,000 distinct CDR3 sequences, roughly 41% of them detected once, and 20% to 25% sits in the top ten. The sequencing sample was made of blood. The receptors stem from a woman aged 55-70 years in good health.

The chain has TRBV9 and TRBJ2-2; D is perhaps TRBD2 (5 bases). The CDR3 covers 13 residues. The germline V gene encodes CDR1 SGDLS and CDR2 YYNGEE. V was cut by 2 bases and J by 4 bases, with 6 bases left in between. The CDR3 region is CASSVGITGELFF. Written as DNA, the CDR3 is TGTGCCAGCAGCGTCGGGATCACCGGGGAGCTGTTTTTT.

The chain uses TRBV29-1 and TRBJ2-1; 13 bases map to TRBD2. CDR3 length: 16 residues. J was trimmed by 6 bases and V by 7 bases; bases with no gene match: 12. The germline V gene has CDR1 SQVTM and CDR2 ANQGSEA. CDR3 loop: CSAVDTGTSGINEQFF. Written as DNA, the CDR3 is TGCAGCGCTGTCGACACCGGGACTAGCGGGATCAATGAGCAGTTCTTC.

This chain uses TRBV2 with TRBJ2-7; a possible D gene is TRBD2 (5 bases). The CDR3 contains 11 residues. Germline V CDR1 and CDR2: SNHLY, FYNNEI. The germline V and J ends were trimmed by 2 bases and 7 bases, with 6 bases remaining between them. The CDR3 region is CASSERGEQYF. The CDR3 DNA reads as TGTGCCAGCAGTGAACGGGGAGAGCAGTACTTC. Using reference TRBV2 and TRBJ2-7 for the parts outside the CDR3, the full variable domain is EPEVTQTPSHQVTQMGQEVILRCVPISNHLYFYWYRQILGQKVEFLVSFYNNEISEKSEIFDDQFSVERPDGSNFTLKIRSTKLEDSAMYFCASSERGEQYFGPGTRLTVT.

The CDR3 DNA is TGTGCCAGCAGTCTACAGGGTGGGGGACTTTCACCCCTCCACTTT. It is translated as CASSLQGGGLSPLHF. V gene TRBV27 combines with J gene TRBJ1-6; TRBD1 might be the D (6 bases). Trimming took off 5 bases at V and 9 bases at J, with 17 bases between the two ends. The germline CDR1 and CDR2 sequences are MNHEY and SMNVEV (reference sequence). The CDR3 runs to 15 residues.

About this clonotype: The junction shows a germline mismatch at one end, possibly a read error. The chain is built from TRBV7-7 and TRBJ2-5; D gene unclear. CDR3 length equals 15 residues. CDR1 and CDR2 (germline): SSHAT, FNYEAQ (reference sequence). The DNA for the CDR3 is TGTGCTAGCAGCTCCTACCACCCCCGACTCGGGACCCAGTACTTC. This translates into CASSSYHPRLGTQYF.

This rearrangement joins TRBV5-8 to TRBJ1-4; the D gene is possibly TRBD1 (5 bases). Germline lookup yields CDR1 SGHTS and CDR2 YDEGEE. The length of the CDR3 is 17 residues. Trimming took 4 bases from V and 0 from J, leaving 16 bases between them. The CDR3, as DNA: TGTGCCAGCAGCCCAGTCCCGAGGGGTGCAACTAATGAAAAACTGTTTTTT. As protein: CASSPVPRGATNEKLFF.

This clonotype was detected once. The chain combines TRBV7-3 with TRBJ2-5, with D unclear. The CDR3 sequence is 13 residues long. Germline V CDR1 and CDR2: SGHTA, FQGTGA. The ends were cut back, 4 bases at V and 3 bases at J, with 9 bases in the middle. CDR3 sequence (DNA): TGTGCCAGCAGCTCCAGTATGAAAGAGACCCAGTACTTC. Encoded protein: CASSSSMKETQYF.

This clonotype was picked up a small number of times. The chain links TRBV7-6 to TRBJ2-1; D is perhaps TRBD1 (6 bases). Germline V gives CDR1 SGHVS, CDR2 FNYEAQ. The length of the CDR3 is 14 residues. V gave up 6 bases and J gave up 4 bases, with 13 bases separating them. CDR3 amino acids: CASSPTDRYNEQFF. CDR3 DNA sequence: TGTGCCAGCAGTCCAACCGACAGGTACAATGAGCAGTTCTTC.

For this clonotype: One junction end disagrees with the germline gene, perhaps due to a read error. The gene calls are TRBV19 and TRBJ2-1, with 7 bases identical to TRBD2. Germline loops: CDR1 LNHDA, CDR2 SQIVND (reference sequence). The CDR3 sequence is 16 residues long. The CDR3 coding sequence is TGTACCAGTAGTATAGATCCTAGCGGAGCTTACAATGAGCAGTTCTTC. Translated, it gives CTSSIDPSGAYNEQFF.

The chain carries TRBV6-5 and TRBJ2-1; TRBD2 matches at 11 bases. The CDR3 has 17 amino acids. From germline, CDR1 is MNHEY and CDR2 SVGAGI. The J segment lost 7 bases and the V segment lost 0 bases, leaving 8 bases of the junction unmatched. The CDR3 loop is CASSYSKGSGGGNEQFF. The CDR3 nucleotides read TGTGCCAGCAGTTACTCGAAGGGTAGCGGGGGGGGGAATGAGCAGTTCTTC.

This clonotype came up a few times. CDR3 in amino acids: CASSLGQGIGAFF. For the CDR3, the DNA is TGTGCCAGCAGTTTAGGACAGGGAATCGGAGCTTTCTTT. The chain joins TRBV28 to TRBJ1-1; 8 positions match TRBD1. Germline CDR1 reads MDHEN; CDR2 reads SYDVKM. The CDR3 is made up of 13 amino acids. The trim removed 2 bases at V and 10 bases at J, leaving 6 bases unmatched. Complete variable domain (other parts from reference TRBV28 and TRBJ1-1): DVKVTQSSRYLVKRTGEKVFLECVQDMDHENMFWYRQDPGLGLRLIYFSYDVKMKEKGDIPEGYSVSREKKERFSLILESASTNQTSMYLCASSLGQGIGAFFGQGTRLTVV.

The V call is TRBV20-1, the J call TRBJ2-3, with a possible D match to TRBD2 (6 bases). Germline values: CDR1 DFQATT, CDR2 SNEGSKA (reference sequence). The CDR3 contains 14 residues. Trimming left V 1 base short and J 1 base short, with 9 bases between. CDR3 region: CSARGGAGTDTQYF. The CDR3 DNA is TGCAGTGCTAGAGGCGGGGCTGGCACAGATACGCAGTATTTT.

Worth noting for this clonotype: A much larger clone is a single base away; this may be a read error. This chain links TRBV29-1 with TRBJ2-3; D remains unclear. This CDR3 spans 10 amino acids. Germline CDR1 SQVTM, CDR2 ANQGSEA. CDR3: CGVEYMVPYF. The CDR3 DNA reads as TGCGGCGTTGAATACATGGTACCGTATTTT.

This clonotype was seen once. The chain carries TRBV24-1 and TRBJ1-1, with a possible D match to TRBD1 (6 bases). The germline gives CDR1 KGHDR, CDR2 SFDVKD. V was clipped by 2 bases and J by 0 bases, with 12 bases between them. This CDR3 region has 16 residues. The CDR3 spells CATSDSRQAMNTEAFF. CDR3 DNA sequence: TGTGCCACCAGTGATTCACGACAGGCCATGAACACTGAAGCTTTCTTT.

This clonotype was detected many times. This chain joins TRBV27 and TRBJ2-7, with 12 nucleotides matching TRBD2. This CDR3 has 16 residues. V shed 5 bases, J shed 2 bases, and the junction held 7 bases outside the gene matches. Germline values: CDR1 MNHEY, CDR2 SMNVEV (reference sequence). CDR3 DNA sequence: TGTGCCAGCAGTCTCGCTCTAGCGGGAGGGCCCTACGAGCAGTACTTC. It translates to CASSLALAGGPYEQYF.

This chain connects TRBV12-3 or TRBV12-4 to TRBJ1-5, with TRBD1 matching 7 bases. This CDR3 spans 15 amino acids. The V gene end was trimmed by 2 bases and the J gene end by 3 bases; junction bases not matched to a gene: 4. DNA for the CDR3: TGTGCCAGCAGTTTAATCGGACAGGACAATCAGCCCCAGCATTTT. Its translation is CASSLIGQDNQPQHF.

The chain links TRBV5-1 to TRBJ1-1, with 7 nucleotides matching TRBD1. The V and J ends lost 4 bases and 3 bases, in that order; junction bases with no gene match: 9. This CDR3 has 15 amino acids. The germline CDR1 and CDR2 sequences are SGHRS and YFSETQ. The CDR3 protein is CASSLLGTADTEAFF. CDR3 nucleotides: TGCGCCAGCAGCCTCTTAGGGACAGCGGACACTGAAGCTTTCTTT.

The chain links TRBV7-9 to TRBJ1-2; D remains unclear. The germline V gene encodes CDR1 SEHNR and CDR2 FQNEAQ (reference sequence). The V gene lost 5 bases and the J gene lost 0 bases, with 10 bases spanning the gap. This CDR3 has 14 amino acids. The CDR3 protein is CASSPQSPNYGYTF. CDR3 nucleotide sequence: TGTGCCAGCAGCCCCCAGAGTCCTAACTATGGCTACACCTTC.

This clonotype turned up a few times. The DNA of the CDR3 is TGCAGCGTTGACGGCACCGGGGAGCTGTTTTTT. Translated: CSVDGTGELFF. V gene TRBV29-1 combines with J gene TRBJ2-2; D is uncertain. This CDR3 comprises 11 residues. V lost 3 bases, J lost 4 bases, and 3 bases lay in between. The germline gives CDR1 SQVTM, CDR2 ANQGSEA.

V is TRBV15 and J is TRBJ2-5; 11 nucleotides align to TRBD2. Trimming at V came to 3 bases and at J to 11 bases, leaving 8 bases not matched to a gene. Germline loops: CDR1 LNHNV, CDR2 YYDKDF (reference sequence). The CDR3 totals 14 residues. The CDR3 sequence: CATSSLAGGPEQYF. In nucleotides, the CDR3 is TGTGCCACCAGCAGTCTAGCGGGAGGCCCTGAGCAGTACTTC.

In its sample, this clonotype was seen a few times. One end of the junction is discordant with germline, which a read error may explain. The chain joins TRBV6-5 to TRBJ1-2, with a possible D match to TRBD1 (5 bases). Germline loops: CDR1 MNHEY, CDR2 SVGAGI. This CDR3 has 13 residues. The CDR3 here is CASSDSQGRGYTF. Written as DNA, the CDR3 is TGTGCCAGCAGTGACTCCCAGGGCCGGGGCTACACCTTC.